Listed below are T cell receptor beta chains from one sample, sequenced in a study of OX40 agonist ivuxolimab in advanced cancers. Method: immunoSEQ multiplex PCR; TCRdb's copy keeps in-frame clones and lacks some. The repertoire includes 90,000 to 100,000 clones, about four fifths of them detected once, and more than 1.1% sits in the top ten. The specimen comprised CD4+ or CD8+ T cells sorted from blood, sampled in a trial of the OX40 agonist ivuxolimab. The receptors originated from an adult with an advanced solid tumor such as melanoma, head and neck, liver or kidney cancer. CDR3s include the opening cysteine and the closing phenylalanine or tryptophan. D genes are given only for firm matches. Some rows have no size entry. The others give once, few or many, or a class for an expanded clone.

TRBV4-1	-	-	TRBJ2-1	CASSQEIRSSSYNEQFF	TGCGCCAGCAGCCAAGAGATAAGGTCCAGCTCCTACAATGAGCAGTTCTTC
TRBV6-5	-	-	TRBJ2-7	CASNVGSSSYEQYF	TGTGCCAGCAATGTGGGCAGTAGCTCCTACGAGCAGTACTTC
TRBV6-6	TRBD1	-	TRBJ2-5	CASRTGQGETQYF	TGTGCCAGCAGAACTGGACAGGGGGAGACCCAGTACTTC
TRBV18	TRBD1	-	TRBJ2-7	CASSPRSGTGYYEQYF	TGTGCCAGCTCACCACGATCGGGGACAGGGTACTACGAGCAGTACTTC
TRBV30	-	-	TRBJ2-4	CAWSVPRGRGAKNIQYF	TGTGCCTGGAGTGTACCCAGGGGGAGGGGGGCCAAAAACATTCAGTACTTC
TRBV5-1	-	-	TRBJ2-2	CASSLVVSVGANTGELFF	TGCGCCAGCAGCTTGGTTGTTTCAGTCGGGGCGAACACCGGGGAGCTGTTTTTT
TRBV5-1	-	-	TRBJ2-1	CASSLGRVSDEQFF	TGCGCCAGCAGCTTGGGGCGGGTGTCGGATGAGCAGTTCTTC
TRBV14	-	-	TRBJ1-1	CASSRATGRVAEAFF	TGTGCCAGCAGCCGAGCAACAGGGAGGGTAGCTGAAGCTTTCTTT
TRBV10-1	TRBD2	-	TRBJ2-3	CASFGGTSGSTDTQYF	TGCGCCAGCTTTGGGGGAACTAGCGGGAGCACAGATACGCAGTATTTT
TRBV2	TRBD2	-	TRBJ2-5	CASSYRGVETQYF	TGTGCCAGCAGTTACCGGGGGGTAGAGACCCAGTACTTC
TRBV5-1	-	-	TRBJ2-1	CASSLAWADNEQFF	TGCGCCAGCAGCTTGGCCTGGGCCGACAATGAGCAGTTCTTC
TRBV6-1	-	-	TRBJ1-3	CASSLGNTIYF	TGTGCCAGCAGCCTCGGAAACACCATATATTTT
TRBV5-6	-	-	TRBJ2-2	CASSFETANTGELFF	TGTGCCAGCAGCTTCGAGACGGCAAACACCGGGGAGCTGTTTTTT
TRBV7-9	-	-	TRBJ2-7	CASSSTWDEQYF	TGTGCCAGCAGCTCAACATGGGACGAGCAGTACTTC
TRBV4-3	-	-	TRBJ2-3	CASSQATPTWADTQYF	TGCGCCAGCAGCCAAGCAACCCCTACGTGGGCAGATACGCAGTATTTT
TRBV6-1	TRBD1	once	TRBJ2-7	CASSGTGQDEQYF	TGTGCCAGCAGTGGGACAGGGCAAGACGAGCAGTACTTC
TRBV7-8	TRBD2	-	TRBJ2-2	CASSLVAGGTGELFF	TGTGCCAGCAGCTTAGTAGCGGGAGGGACCGGGGAGCTGTTTTTT
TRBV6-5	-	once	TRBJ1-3	CASSSRAFSGNTIYF	TGTGCCAGCAGTTCTCGGGCCTTCTCTGGAAACACCATATATTTT
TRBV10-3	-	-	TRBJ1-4	CAISGGVNEKLFF	TGTGCCATCAGTGGGGGCGTTAATGAAAAACTGTTTTTT
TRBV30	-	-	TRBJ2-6	CAWSSQGTGANVLTF	TGTGCCTGGAGTTCTCAGGGGACCGGGGCCAACGTCCTGACTTTC
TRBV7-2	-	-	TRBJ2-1	CASSLGGDANEQFF	TGTGCCAGCAGCTTAGGAGGGGACGCCAATGAGCAGTTCTTC
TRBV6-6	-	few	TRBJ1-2	CASRLGGYTF	TGTGCCAGTAGGCTTGGGGGCTACACCTTC
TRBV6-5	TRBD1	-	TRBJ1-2	CASSSLSGQINYGYTF	TGTGCCAGCAGTTCCTTGTCGGGACAGATAAACTATGGCTACACCTTC
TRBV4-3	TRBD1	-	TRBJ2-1	CASSQRPGQGIDEQFF	TGCGCCAGCAGCCAAAGACCGGGACAGGGAATCGATGAGCAGTTCTTC
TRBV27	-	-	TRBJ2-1	CASRLGGSSYNEQFF	TGTGCCAGCCGTCTAGGGGGGAGCTCCTACAATGAGCAGTTCTTC
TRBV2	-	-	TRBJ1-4	CASSPGMKSLFF	TGTGCCAGCAGTCCCGGGATGAAAAGTCTGTTTTTT
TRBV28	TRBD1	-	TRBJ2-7	CASSSGTVLTIEQYF	TGTGCCAGCAGCTCCGGGACAGTCCTTACTATAGAGCAGTACTTC
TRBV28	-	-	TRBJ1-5	CASSLVGRRQPQHF	TGTGCCAGCAGTTTGGTTGGCAGGCGGCAGCCCCAGCATTTT
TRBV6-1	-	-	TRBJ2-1	CAGPKNEQFF	TGTGCCGGGCCCAAGAATGAGCAGTTCTTC
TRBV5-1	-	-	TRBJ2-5	CASSLAGRGQIVQETQYF	TGCGCCAGCAGCTTGGCGGGTCGTGGCCAGATAGTACAAGAGACCCAGTACTTC
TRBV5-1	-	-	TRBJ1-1	CASSLAYDGPMNTEAFF	TGCGCCAGCAGCTTGGCGTACGATGGTCCTATGAACACTGAAGCTTTCTTT
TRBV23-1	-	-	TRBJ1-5	CASRYPQKTGLQHF	TGCGCCAGTCGATATCCGCAAAAAACCGGGCTCCAGCATTTT
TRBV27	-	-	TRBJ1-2	CASSTRRMGYGYTF	TGTGCCAGCAGTACTCGAAGGATGGGGTATGGCTACACCTTC
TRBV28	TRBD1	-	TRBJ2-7	CASSPPLGQGAEQYF	TGTGCCAGCAGTCCGCCGTTGGGCCAGGGGGCCGAGCAGTACTTC
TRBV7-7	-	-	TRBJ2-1	CASSFRESSYNEQFF	TGTGCCAGCAGCTTCCGGGAGAGTTCTTACAATGAGCAGTTCTTC